These 23 T cell receptor beta chains were sequenced from one sample in a study of T cell repertoires in cytomegalovirus infection. Each CDR3 protein is one row after TCRdb ran MiXCR on the reads. The table lists around 300,000 distinct CDR3 sequences, about 20% of them singletons, with roughly 19% in the top ten. The antigens of these receptors remain unknown. The sample consisted of cultured PBMCs, taken from culture after CMV antigen stimulation. The receptors originated from a human donor in good health (CMV status not recorded). Some clones in this sample may be carry-over from other donors' samples.

This clonotype showed up just a few times. The chain recombines TRBV4-1 with TRBJ2-7, with D unresolved. The CDR3 is 14 amino acids. Germline CDR1 MGHRA, CDR2 YSYEKL. The ends were cut back, 4 bases at V and 3 bases at J, with 13 bases in the middle. CDR3 region: CASSRAIAGYEQYF. CDR3 bases: TGCGCCAGCAGCCGGGCCATAGCTGGCTACGAGCAGTACTTC.

This clonotype has a handful of counts. The chain recombines TRBV7-3 with TRBJ2-1; the D call may be TRBD1 or TRBD2 (5 bases each). Trimming shortened V by 5 bases and J by 6 bases, and 11 bases separated the two germline ends. The germline gives CDR1 SGHTA, CDR2 FQGTGA. CDR3 length: 13 residues. CDR3 region: CASSRPGANEQFF. The CDR3 nucleotides read TGTGCCAGCAGCCGACCCGGGGCCAATGAGCAGTTCTTC. The entire variable domain, with the rest obtained from reference TRBV7-3 and TRBJ2-1, is as follows: GAGVSQTPSNKVTEKGKYVELRCDPISGHTALYWYRQSLGQGPEFLIYFQGTGAADDSGLPNDRFFAVRPEGSVSTLKIQRTERGDSAVYLCASSRPGANEQFFGPGTRLTVL.

V gene TRBV9 combines with J gene TRBJ2-3; D call uncertain. This CDR3 contains 16 residues. Germline assignment: CDR1 SGDLS and CDR2 YYNGEE. The V and J ends lost 0 bases and 4 bases respectively, with 15 bases between them. The CDR3, as DNA: TGTGCCAGCAGCGTAGGTTTCGAGGCCCTGTCAGATACGCAGTATTTT. Its protein is CASSVGFEALSDTQYF.

This rearrangement joins TRBV7-9 to TRBJ2-3; 7 bases map to TRBD1. Trimming at V came to 2 bases and at J to 2 bases, leaving 13 bases not matched to a gene. This CDR3 spans 18 amino acids. Germline-derived CDR1 and CDR2 are SEHNR and FQNEAQ (reference sequence). The CDR3: CASSLFGLRGQITDTQYF. The CDR3 DNA is TGTGCCAGCAGCTTATTCGGATTAAGGGGACAGATCACAGATACGCAGTATTTT.

CDR3 region: CASSIIRDTVANYGYTF. CDR3 coding DNA: TGTGCCAGTAGTATAATCCGGGACACTGTAGCTAACTATGGCTACACCTTC. The chain uses TRBV19 and TRBJ1-2; D perhaps matches TRBD1 (6 bases). CDR1 LNHDA and CDR2 SQIVND come from the germline V gene (reference sequence). Trimming removed 2 bases from V and 0 bases from J, with 16 bases in between. The CDR3 has 17 amino acids. Complete variable domain (other parts from reference TRBV19 and TRBJ1-2): DGGITQSPKYLFRKEGQNVTLSCEQNLNHDAMYWYRQDPGQGLRLIYYSQIVNDFQKGDIAEGYSVSREKKESFPLTVTSAQKNPTAFYLCASSIIRDTVANYGYTFGSGTRLTVV.

The sample holds many counts of this clonotype. The rearrangement links TRBV7-2 to TRBJ2-1; D gene ambiguous. Trimming took 3 bases from V and 7 from J, leaving 16 bases between them. This CDR3 spans 15 amino acids. The V gene's germline CDR1 is SGHTA and CDR2 FQGNSA. The CDR3 DNA is TGTGCCAGCAGCTTGAAGTTTGGAGAGAGGAATGAGCAGTTCTTC. It is translated as CASSLKFGERNEQFF.

This clonotype was seen a handful of times. The V and J genes are TRBV6-2 or TRBV6-3 and TRBJ2-3; no clear D. CDR3 size: 15 residues. Per the germline V gene, CDR1 is MNHEY and CDR2 is SVGEGT. V shed 4 bases and J shed 0 bases, with 11 bases lying between them. The CDR3 reads CASSLGIASTDTQYF. In nucleotides, the CDR3 is TGTGCCAGCAGTTTAGGTATTGCAAGCACAGATACGCAGTATTTT.

The chain recombines TRBV30 with TRBJ2-5; 7 nucleotides agree with TRBD2. After removal of 1 base from V and 0 bases from J, the junction contained 5 bases not matched to a gene. The CDR3 has 15 amino acids. CDR1 and CDR2 from the germline V gene are GTSNPN and SVGIG (reference sequence). The CDR3 bases are TGTGCCTGGAGTGGTTCTAGCGGTTACCAAGAGACCCAGTACTTC. Protein sequence: CAWSGSSGYQETQYF.

This clonotype has a count of ten or more. The chain carries TRBV7-2 and TRBJ2-3, with no clear D. In germline, CDR1 is SGHTA, CDR2 FQGNSA. The ends were cut back, 1 base at V and 10 bases at J, with 12 bases in the middle. This CDR3 is built from 13 residues. The CDR3 region is CASSLDFPSAQYF. The CDR3 DNA is TGTGCCAGCAGCTTAGACTTCCCGTCCGCGCAGTATTTT.

This clonotype was picked up a small number of times. The rearrangement uses TRBV30 and TRBJ2-3; the D is unclear. V lost 3 bases and J 0 bases, leaving 10 bases between the germline ends. CDR3 length equals 14 residues. The germline CDR1 and CDR2 sequences are GTSNPN and SVGIG (reference sequence). In DNA form, the CDR3 reads TGTGCCTGGAGGAGCGAGACTAGCACAGATACGCAGTATTTT. Its protein is CAWRSETSTDTQYF.

This clonotype has only a few counts. The chain combines TRBV9 with TRBJ1-1; the match to TRBD1 covers 10 bases. Germline-derived CDR1 and CDR2 are SGDLS and YYNGEE. This CDR3 has 15 residues. The V gene end was trimmed by 3 bases and the J gene end by 4 bases; junction bases not matched to a gene: 6. In DNA form, the CDR3 reads TGTGCCAGCAGCGACGGGACAGGGGCGTCCACTGAAGCTTTCTTT. Its translation is CASSDGTGASTEAFF.

This clonotype appeared many times. This chain joins TRBV7-3 and TRBJ2-3; 7 positions match TRBD2. Germline V CDR1 and CDR2: SGHTA, FQGTGA. The V and J ends lost 2 bases and 12 bases, in that order; junction bases with no gene match: 8. The CDR3 is 13 amino acids. CDR3 sequence (DNA): TGTGCCAGCAGCTTATCGGGGGGTCCATCACAGTATTTT. It specifies CASSLSGGPSQYF.

The chain employs TRBV6-2 or TRBV6-3 and TRBJ1-5; D is ambiguous. The germline CDR1 and CDR2 sequences are MNHEY and SVGEGT. The CDR3 is made up of 15 amino acids. V was pared by 8 bases and J by 2 bases, with 16 bases between. CDR3 residues: CASSAGRSGNQPQHF. DNA of the CDR3: TGTGCCAGCTCGGCCGGGCGGAGCGGCAATCAGCCCCAGCATTTT.

Concerning this clonotype: At one of its ends the junction is not consistent with the germline gene, which may arise from a read error. The genes are TRBV7-9 and TRBJ1-4; the D is unclear. CDR3 length: 14 residues. Per the germline V gene, CDR1 is SEHNR and CDR2 is FQNEAQ (reference sequence). The CDR3 loop reads CVSSLLRTNEKLFF. As DNA, the CDR3 is TGTGTCAGCAGCTTACTCAGAACCAATGAAAAACTGTTTTTT.

This clonotype was seen a few times. The chain joins TRBV4-1 to TRBJ2-5, with D uncertain. V gave up 0 bases and J gave up 1 base, with 12 bases separating them. The CDR3 extends over 16 amino acids. CDR1 and CDR2 from the germline V gene are MGHRA and YSYEKL. CDR3 nucleotide sequence: TGCGCCAGCAGCCAAGAGATCGGTATGCTCCAAGAGACCCAGTACTTC. Translating it yields CASSQEIGMLQETQYF.

The chain is built from TRBV12-3 or TRBV12-4 and TRBJ2-7; D may be TRBD2 (6 bases). The CDR3 sequence is 18 residues long. Trimming removed 0 bases at V and 0 bases at J, with 18 bases between. CDR3 sequence reads: CASSLARWGVRSSYEQYV. In DNA, the CDR3 is TGTGCCAGCAGTTTAGCCCGGTGGGGGGTACGGAGCTCCTACGAGCAGTACGTC.

The CDR3 loop reads CASSVRTANTEAFF. The CDR3 nucleotides are TGTGCCAGCAGCGTGCGGACAGCAAACACTGAAGCTTTCTTT. The chain joins TRBV2 to TRBJ1-1; TRBD1 might be the D (6 bases). Germline V lookup: CDR1 SNHLY, CDR2 FYNNEI. This CDR3 region has 14 residues. Trimming stripped 6 bases from V and 2 bases from J, with 13 bases between.

Remarks on this clonotype: This clone may be a read error of a much larger clone one base away. The rearrangement uses TRBV7-2 and TRBJ2-5; TRBD2 matches at 7 bases. The CDR3 runs to 15 residues. The germline CDR1 and CDR2 sequences are SGHTA and FQGNSA. V was pared by 5 bases and J by 1 base, with 7 bases of the junction left unmatched. CDR3: CTSSVRWGGQETQYF. The CDR3 nucleotides are TGTACCAGCAGCGTACGGTGGGGGGGCCAAGAGACCCAGTACTTC.

The V gene is TRBV20-1, the J gene TRBJ2-3; either TRBD1 or TRBD2 may fit D (6 bases each). Per the germline V gene, CDR1 is DFQATT and CDR2 is SNEGSKA (reference sequence). Trimming shortened V by 6 bases and J by 6 bases, and 13 bases separated the two germline ends. The CDR3 spans 12 residues. The DNA of the CDR3 is TGCAGTGCCGGAGGGGGGACCGATACGCAGTATTTT. This encodes CSAGGGTDTQYF.

This clonotype occurred many times. The V gene is TRBV7-2, the J gene TRBJ2-3; possible D gene TRBD2, 7 bases. The ends were cut back, 6 bases at V and 2 bases at J, with 12 bases in the middle. The CDR3 runs to 14 residues. Germline-derived CDR1 and CDR2 are SGHTA and FQGNSA. This chain's CDR3 is CASRGRGVTDTQYF. In nucleotides, the CDR3 is TGTGCCAGCAGGGGGAGGGGGGTCACAGATACGCAGTATTTT.

This clonotype was detected many times. The chain couples TRBV7-9 to TRBJ2-5; a possible D gene is TRBD2 (5 bases). Germline V gene data show CDR1 as SEHNR and CDR2 as FQNEAQ (reference sequence). The CDR3 length is 11 residues. V shed 8 bases and J shed 5 bases, with 9 bases lying between them. DNA of the CDR3: TGTGCCAGCGACTACCGGGAGACCCAGTACTTC. This encodes CASDYRETQYF.

The sample holds a few counts of this clonotype. This rearrangement joins TRBV10-3 to TRBJ2-7; 9 bases map to TRBD1. The V segment lost 6 bases and the J segment 4 bases; nucleotides outside the gene matches: 10. Per germline, CDR1 ENHRY and CDR2 SYGVKD. This CDR3 contains 15 residues. The CDR3 region is CAISGGTGKLYEQYF. In DNA, the CDR3 is TGTGCCATCAGCGGAGGGACAGGGAAGTTGTACGAGCAGTACTTC.

This clonotype was seen ten or more times. The chain is built from TRBV28 and TRBJ1-1, with D unresolved. Germline CDR1 MDHEN, CDR2 SYDVKM. Trimming removed 3 bases at V and 6 bases at J, with 14 bases between. The CDR3 has 14 amino acids. The CDR3 DNA sequence: TGTGCCAGCAGTTTTGAGACGGGTGGGGCTGAAGCTTTCTTT. Its translation is CASSFETGGAEAFF.